This T cell receptor beta chain originates from a study of CD8+ T cells in alopecia areata. Study overall: Each day, treated patients took oral tofacitinib twice, at 5 to 10 mg per dose.

Study outcomes and limitations: Baseline CD8+ expansion's link to response remains uncertain, as there was one nonresponder. Sequences from scalp samples also cover resident alphabeta T cells of normal skin.

This sample's treatment: oral pan-JAK inhibitor, 5-10 mg twice daily. Following extraction, RNA underwent reverse transcription to cDNA, which served as the sequencing template. Sequenced by immunoSEQ multiplex PCR; TCRdb stores in-frame clones only, minus some. This sample has about 190,000 clones; 60% occur once, and the top ten carry 0.65% to 0.7%. About this clone itself: Its target is not known.

V lost 0 bases to trimming and J lost 7 bases, with 12 bases between them. CDR1 is GTSNPN and CDR2 is SVGIG in the germline V gene (reference sequence). This CDR3 contains 14 residues. This chain uses TRBV30 with TRBJ1-4; no definite D call. The source is a human donor with alopecia areata. Sample: CD4+ T cells sorted from blood, taken at week 4, from a patient treated with tofacitinib. CDR3 sequence: CAWSVRLRGEKLFF. The CDR3 DNA follows: TGTGCCTGGAGTGTAAGGCTTCGAGGTGAAAAACTGTTTTTT.